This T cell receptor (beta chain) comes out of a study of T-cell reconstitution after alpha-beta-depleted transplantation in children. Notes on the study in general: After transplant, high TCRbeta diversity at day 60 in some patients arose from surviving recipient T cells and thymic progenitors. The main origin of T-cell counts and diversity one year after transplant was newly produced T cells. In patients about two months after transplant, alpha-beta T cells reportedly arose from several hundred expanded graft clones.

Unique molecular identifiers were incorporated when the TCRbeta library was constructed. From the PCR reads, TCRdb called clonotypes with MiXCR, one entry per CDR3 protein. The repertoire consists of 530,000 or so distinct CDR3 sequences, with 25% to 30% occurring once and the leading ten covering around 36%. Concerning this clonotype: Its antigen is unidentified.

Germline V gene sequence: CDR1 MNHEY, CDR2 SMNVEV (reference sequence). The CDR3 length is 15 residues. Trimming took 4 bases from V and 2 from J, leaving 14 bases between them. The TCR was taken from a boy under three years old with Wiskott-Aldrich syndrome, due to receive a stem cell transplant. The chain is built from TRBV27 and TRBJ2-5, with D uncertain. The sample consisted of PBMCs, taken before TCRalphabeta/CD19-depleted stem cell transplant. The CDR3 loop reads CASSSLGPTQETQYF. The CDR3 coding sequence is TGTGCCAGCAGTTCATTAGGGCCGACACAAGAGACCCAGTACTTC.